This TCR beta chain was profiled in a study of cytomegalovirus exposure and HLA in healthy donors. With 60 Vbeta and 13 Jbeta primers, the PCR was carried out. The repertoire was sequenced with immunoSEQ multiplex PCR; TCRdb's copy has only in-frame clones and lacks some. The sample totals about 54,000 clones; its top ten clones hold approximately 6.8%. V lost 6 bases to trimming and J lost 8 bases, with 11 bases between them. The length of the CDR3 is 12 residues. Germline V CDR1 and CDR2: MGHDK, SYGVNS. The rearrangement links TRBV25-1 to TRBJ2-1; perhaps TRBD2 as D (6 bases). This receptor was identified in a woman in her 40s in good health and CMV-seronegative. The specimen was PBMCs. The CDR3 sequence is CASRAWEDEQFF. CDR3 DNA: TGTGCCAGCAGAGCGTGGGAGGATGAGCAGTTCTTC.